The 26 T cell receptor beta chains presented below share a single source sample, sequenced in a study of Tregs in tolerant kidney transplant recipients. Sequencing used immunoSEQ multiplex PCR; TCRdb keeps in-frame clones, though not all of them. The sample lists around 230,000 clones, 80% to 85% occurring once. Sequencing was performed on CD4+ T cells from blood. These receptor sequences come from a human donor in good health.

This clone was seen only once. This sequence joins TRBV4-1 and TRBJ2-5; D might be TRBD1 (6 bases). The CDR3 has 14 residues. Trimming removed 2 bases at V and 9 bases at J, with 16 bases between. Per germline, CDR1 MGHRA and CDR2 YSYEKL. The CDR3 loop is CASSQQGTSGSQYF. CDR3 coding DNA: TGCGCCAGCAGCCAACAGGGGACCTCAGGGTCCCAGTACTTC.

This clone showed up just a few times. This rearrangement joins TRBV5-6 to TRBJ2-5, with 9 bases aligning to TRBD1. CDR1 is SGHDT and CDR2 is YYEEEE in the germline V gene. After removal of 0 bases from V and 5 bases from J, the junction contained 8 bases not matched to a gene. This CDR3 has 16 amino acids. The DNA of the CDR3 is TGTGCCAGCAGCTTGGTAGGGGACAGGGTGATGGAGACCCAGTACTTC. This gives the protein CASSLVGDRVMETQYF.

The chain joins TRBV30 to TRBJ2-5; the match to TRBD1 covers 8 bases. This CDR3 contains 13 residues. CDR1 and CDR2 from the germline V gene are GTSNPN and SVGIG (reference sequence). The V and J ends lost 6 bases and 2 bases, in that order; junction bases with no gene match: 5. CDR3 DNA sequence: TGTGCCTGCCGCGGACAGGGTCAAGAGACCCAGTACTTC. Its translation is CACRGQGQETQYF.

The chain is built from TRBV30 and TRBJ2-1; a possible D gene is TRBD2 (6 bases). The germline V gene encodes CDR1 GTSNPN and CDR2 SVGIG (reference sequence). This CDR3 comprises 16 residues. V was clipped by 4 bases and J by 1 base, with 17 bases between them. The chain's CDR3 is CAWTREAGRSYNEQFF. The CDR3 nucleotides read TGTGCCTGGACCCGAGAGGCGGGAAGGTCCTACAATGAGCAGTTCTTC.

The chain links TRBV5-6 to TRBJ2-5, with 7 bases matching TRBD1. The germline V gene encodes CDR1 SGHDT and CDR2 YYEEEE. This CDR3 spans 15 amino acids. The J segment lost 3 bases and the V segment lost 0 bases, leaving 5 bases of the junction unmatched. CDR3 sequence: CASSLVGTAKETQYF. CDR3 DNA: TGTGCCAGCAGCTTGGTTGGGACAGCCAAAGAGACCCAGTACTTC.

This CDR3 reads CASSEGQGAGRLSGANVLTF. The CDR3 coding sequence is TGTGCCAGCAGTGAGGGACAGGGGGCGGGGCGCCTCTCTGGGGCCAACGTCCTGACTTTC. This rearrangement joins TRBV6-4 to TRBJ2-6; 12 nucleotides line up with TRBD1. The CDR3 runs to 20 residues. J gave up 0 bases and V 3 bases, and 9 bases lay outside the gene matches. The germline V gene encodes CDR1 MRHNA and CDR2 SNTAGT.

This chain joins TRBV5-1 and TRBJ2-7; D possibly corresponds to TRBD1 (6 bases). The germline V and J ends were trimmed by 6 bases and 5 bases, with 15 bases remaining between them. The CDR3 runs to 13 residues. CDR1 is SGHRS and CDR2 is YFSETQ in the germline V gene. CDR3 protein: CASTRGSGHEQYF. CDR3 nucleotides: TGCGCCAGCACAAGGGGGAGCGGCCACGAGCAGTACTTC.

About this clone: At the DNA level, this CDR3 is encoded by other sequences in the same sample as well. The chain recombines TRBV4-1 with TRBJ2-2, with D possibly being TRBD1 (6 bases). Germline CDR1 is MGHRA and CDR2 is YSYEKL. This CDR3 has 16 amino acids. V was clipped by 2 bases and J by 3 bases, with 13 bases between them. DNA for the CDR3: TGCGCCAGCAGCCAAAGTTGGGGGCGTTACACCGGGGAGCTGTTTTTT. Residues: CASSQSWGRYTGELFF.

This chain connects TRBV2 to TRBJ1-1; 9 bases fit TRBD1. The CDR3 spans 15 residues. J gave up 1 base and V 6 bases, and 6 bases lay outside the gene matches. In germline, CDR1 is SNHLY, CDR2 FYNNEI. The CDR3 region has the DNA TGTGCCAGCAGCCTACAGGGGGCTAGGAACACTGAAGCTTTCTTT. This translates into CASSLQGARNTEAFF. Full variable domain (missing parts from reference TRBV2 and TRBJ1-1): EPEVTQTPSHQVTQMGQEVILRCVPISNHLYFYWYRQILGQKVEFLVSFYNNEISEKSEIFDDQFSVERPDGSNFTLKIRSTKLEDSAMYFCASSLQGARNTEAFFGQGTRLTVV.

The gene calls are TRBV11-3 and TRBJ1-1; D is uncertain. Per germline, CDR1 SGHNT and CDR2 YENEEA. The CDR3 runs 14 residues. Trimming left V 5 bases short and J 1 base short, with 11 bases between. DNA of the CDR3: TGTGCCAGCAGCCCCCGGTATGGGAACACTGAAGCTTTCTTT. It is translated as CASSPRYGNTEAFF.

V gene TRBV30 combines with J gene TRBJ2-7, with 8 bases lining up with TRBD2. Germline CDR1 and CDR2: GTSNPN and SVGIG (reference sequence). CDR3 size: 15 residues. V was clipped by 4 bases and J by 4 bases; unmatched bases: 12. The CDR3 reads CAWTRGGTGWYEQYF. The DNA of the CDR3 is TGTGCCTGGACTCGGGGGGGTACAGGGTGGTACGAGCAGTACTTC. The entire variable domain, with the rest obtained from reference TRBV30 and TRBJ2-7, is as follows: SQTIHQWPATLVQPVGSPLSLECTVEGTSNPNLYWYRQAAGRGLQLLFYSVGIGQISSEVPQNLSASRPQDRQFILSSKKLLLSDSGFYLCAWTRGGTGWYEQYFGPGTRLTVT.

In nucleotides, the CDR3 is TGCGCCAGCAGTGAGGGACGGGGGGACGAGCAGTACTTC. This encodes CASSEGRGDEQYF. V is TRBV10-1 and J is TRBJ2-7; TRBD2 matches 7 bases. Germline CDR1 WNHNN, CDR2 SYGVQD (reference sequence). V trimming: 2 bases; J trimming: 5 bases; junction bases outside the gene matches: 3. There are 13 residues in the CDR3.

In its sample, this clone was seen once. This sequence joins TRBV5-4 and TRBJ2-1, with 9 bases identical to TRBD2. V was clipped by 7 bases and J by 6 bases; unmatched bases: 8. From germline, CDR1 is SGHNT and CDR2 YYREEE (reference sequence). This CDR3 has 14 residues. The CDR3 bases are TGTGCCAGCGTCGATCGTAGCGGGGGCAATGAGCAGTTCTTC. Translated: CASVDRSGGNEQFF.

The rearrangement uses TRBV5-4 and TRBJ2-7; TRBD2 matches 10 bases. Trimming cost V 3 bases and J 7 bases; bases outside gene matches: 10. The CDR3 totals 15 residues. Germline V lookup: CDR1 SGHNT, CDR2 YYREEE (reference sequence). The chain's CDR3 is CASSSRASGGQEQYF. The CDR3 region has the DNA TGTGCCAGCAGCTCGCGGGCTAGCGGGGGCCAGGAGCAGTACTTC.

The rearrangement links TRBV12-5 to TRBJ1-5; 7 bases line up with TRBD1. This CDR3 spans 16 amino acids. Germline trimming cut 0 bases from V and 3 bases from J; bases unmatched to any gene: 5. Germline CDR1 reads LGHNT; CDR2 reads FRNRAP. The CDR3 sequence: CASGLVAGGFNQPQHF. The CDR3 nucleotides are TGTGCTAGTGGTTTGGTGGCAGGGGGGTTCAATCAGCCCCAGCATTTT.

This clone has only a few counts. The rearrangement uses TRBV11-2 and TRBJ1-3; perhaps TRBD1 as D (6 bases). Germline-derived CDR1 and CDR2 are SGHAT and FQNNGV. The CDR3 has 15 amino acids. V lost 6 bases, J lost 0 bases, and 12 bases lay in between. Written as DNA, the CDR3 is TGTGCCAGCAGAATAGGGACACACTCTGGAAACACCATATATTTT. Translating it yields CASRIGTHSGNTIYF.

This chain joins TRBV10-1 and TRBJ1-1, with 7 positions matching TRBD1. Per germline, CDR1 WNHNN and CDR2 SYGVQD (reference sequence). V dropped 8 bases and J dropped 4; count of bases not matched to a gene: 19. This CDR3 has 17 amino acids. CDR3 DNA sequence: TGCGCCAGCCCTGCCGGCCAGGGGGAGAGGGAGAGCACTGAAGCTTTCTTT. It codes for CASPAGQGERESTEAFF.

This chain uses TRBV10-3 with TRBJ1-6; 7 nucleotides match TRBD1. The CDR3 contains 16 residues. V lost 5 bases and J lost 7; bases outside the gene matches: 11. Looked up from germline, CDR1 is ENHRY and CDR2 is SYGVKD. CDR3 in amino acids: CAISTATGTDNSPLHF. CDR3 sequence (DNA): TGTGCCATCAGTACGGCAACCGGGACAGACAATTCACCCCTCCACTTT.

The chain couples TRBV7-7 to TRBJ2-1; 11 bases fit TRBD2. CDR3 length equals 13 residues. The germline CDR1 and CDR2 sequences are SSHAT and FNYEAQ (reference sequence). Trimming cost V 6 bases and J 9 bases; bases outside gene matches: 4. This chain's CDR3 is CASSYGTSGEQFF. The CDR3 nucleotides read TGTGCCAGCAGTTACGGGACTAGCGGTGAGCAGTTCTTC.

V gene TRBV5-4 combines with J gene TRBJ2-7, with D possibly matching TRBD2 (6 bases). The CDR3 contains 15 residues. V lost 2 bases to trimming and J lost 1 base, with 13 bases between them. The germline V gene encodes CDR1 SGHNT and CDR2 YYREEE (reference sequence). The CDR3 region is CASSFRRDGSYEQYF. The CDR3 region has the DNA TGTGCCAGCAGCTTTAGGCGGGACGGTTCCTACGAGCAGTACTTC. Full variable domain (remainder filled in from reference TRBV5-4 and TRBJ2-7): ETGVTQSPTHLIKTRGQQVTLRCSSQSGHNTVSWYQQALGQGPQFIFQYYREEENGRGNFPPRFSGLQFPNYSSELNVNALELDDSALYLCASSFRRDGSYEQYFGPGTRLTVT.

The chain is built from TRBV6-5 and TRBJ2-5, with TRBD2 matching over 9 bases. CDR1 MNHEY and CDR2 SVGAGI come from the germline V gene. The CDR3 runs to 15 residues. V was clipped by 2 bases and J by 5 bases; unmatched bases: 6. CDR3 amino acids: CASSYEAGGTETQYF. The CDR3 coding sequence is TGTGCCAGCAGTTACGAAGCGGGAGGCACCGAGACCCAGTACTTC.

The chain has TRBV6-6 and TRBJ2-7; possible D gene TRBD1, 5 bases. Germline V CDR1 and CDR2: MNHNY, SVGAGI (reference sequence). Trimming removed 2 bases at V and 6 bases at J, with 8 bases between. The CDR3 has 12 amino acids. The CDR3 region has the DNA TGTGCCAGCAGTTACACAGGAGTCGAGCAGTACTTC. Residues: CASSYTGVEQYF.

This clone appeared a few times. The V and J genes are TRBV11-2 and TRBJ1-2; D not resolved. Trimming pared 1 base from V and 4 bases from J, leaving 13 bases between. CDR1 SGHAT and CDR2 FQNNGV come from the germline V gene. The CDR3 length is 15 residues. CDR3 loop: CASSLVQLASYGYTF. The CDR3 nucleotides are TGTGCCAGCAGCTTAGTTCAGTTAGCTTCCTATGGCTACACCTTC. The variable domain in full, completed from reference TRBV11-2 and TRBJ1-2, reads EAGVAQSPRYKIIEKRQSVAFWCNPISGHATLYWYQQILGQGPKLLIQFQNNGVVDDSQLPKDRFSAERLKGVDSTLKIQPAKLEDSAVYLCASSLVQLASYGYTFGSGTRLTVV.

This chain connects TRBV9 to TRBJ1-6, with D hard to call. The CDR3 contains 15 residues. Deletions cut 0 bases from V and 7 bases from J, with 11 bases between. Germline CDR1 SGDLS, CDR2 YYNGEE. The CDR3, as DNA: TGTGCCAGCAGCGTAGATTTACGGGAAAATTCACCCCTCCACTTT. This translates into CASSVDLRENSPLHF.

The chain has TRBV15 and TRBJ2-7; 12 bases are a match to TRBD2. The V and J ends lost 3 bases and 0 bases, in that order; junction bases with no gene match: 6. The CDR3 runs to 17 residues. Germline V lookup: CDR1 LNHNV, CDR2 YYDKDF (reference sequence). The CDR3 spells CATSSGTSGRLSYEQYF. The CDR3, as DNA: TGTGCCACCAGCAGCGGGACTAGCGGGCGTCTCTCCTACGAGCAGTACTTC. Filled out from reference TRBV15 and TRBJ2-7, the complete variable domain reads DAMVIQNPRYQVTQFGKPVTLSCSQTLNHNVMYWYQQKSSQAPKLLFHYYDKDFNNEADTPDNFQSRRPNTSFCFLDIRSPGLGDTAMYLCATSSGTSGRLSYEQYFGPGTRLTVT.

The rearrangement joins TRBV2 to TRBJ1-2; 10 nucleotides align to TRBD1. V shed 2 bases, J shed 5 bases, and the junction held 2 bases outside the gene matches. CDR1 is SNHLY and CDR2 is FYNNEI in the germline V gene. The CDR3 totals 14 residues. This CDR3 is CASSERQGAYGYTF. The CDR3 region has the DNA TGTGCCAGCAGTGAAAGACAGGGGGCTTATGGCTACACCTTC.